Sequencing of this T cell receptor beta chain was carried out in a study of Graves' ophthalmopathy and Graves' hyperthyroidism. TCR beta CDR3 amplification used RNA transcripts. After a first-round RT-PCR with HTBI primers, a second-round multiplex PCR was run. TCRdb passed the multiplex PCR reads through MiXCR, listing each CDR3 protein once. Among hundreds of thousands of distinct CDR3 sequences listed, around 20% were seen once. Patients in the hyperthyroidism group, adults aged 18 to 65, were newly diagnosed, under 2 months' duration. This clonotype has ten or more counts. Deletions cut 3 bases from V and 4 bases from J, with 21 bases between. The germline V gene encodes CDR1 MDHEN and CDR2 SYDVKM. CDR3 length: 17 amino acids.

The chain carries TRBV28 and TRBJ2-5; D gene unclear. The specimen sequenced was peripheral blood. This sequence was found in a woman aged 18-29 years with stable Graves' hyperthyroidism. Here the CDR3 DNA reads TGTGCCAGCAGTTTTCAGTTATACGGGTCTTTGCTAGAGACCCAGTACTTC. The encoded protein is CASSFQLYGSLLETQYF.